This T cell receptor (beta chain) is drawn from a study of T cell repertoires in cytomegalovirus infection. CDR1 SGHVS and CDR2 FNYEAQ come from the germline V gene. The CDR3 extends over 14 amino acids. Trimming took off 4 bases at V and 6 bases at J, with 13 bases between the two ends. Each CDR3 protein gets one entry after TCRdb re-called the reads with MiXCR. The profile covers approximately 120,000 distinct CDR3 sequences, with under 30% appearing a single time and roughly three quarters taken by the ten largest. A note on this clonotype: Its matching antigen is unknown.

The sequence was collected from a human donor in good health (CMV status not recorded). Some clones in this sample may be carry-over from other donors' samples. The starting material was CD8+ T cells from cultured PBMCs, obtained from culture after CMV antigen stimulation. V gene TRBV7-6 combines with J gene TRBJ2-1; no reliable D call. The CDR3 DNA reads TGTGCCAGCAGCTACGAGTGGTCTAGCAATGAGCAGTTCTTC. Amino acids: CASSYEWSSNEQFF.